These 12 T cell receptor beta chains originate from one sample sequenced in a study of CD8 T cells in ankylosing spondylitis. From the 5' RACE reads, TCRdb called clonotypes with MiXCR, one entry per CDR3 protein. The table includes some 300,000 distinct CDR3 sequences, 20% to 25% detected once. The sample taken for sequencing was blood, either unsorted or a sorted T cell fraction (not recorded which). These receptors were taken from a female donor with ankylosing spondylitis or in good health (not recorded which).

The J gene is TRBJ2-1, the V gene TRBV18; TRBD2 agrees at 8 bases. In germline, CDR1 is KGHSH, CDR2 LQKENI. J gave up 10 bases and V 5 bases, and 16 bases lay outside the gene matches. This CDR3 is built from 16 residues. The CDR3 DNA reads TGTGCCAGCTCAGCCCCCGCGGGCCTAGCGGGCGGGGAGCAGTTCTTC. It yields the protein CASSAPAGLAGGEQFF.

This clonotype was recorded a few times. V and J are TRBV5-1 and TRBJ1-1; D gene ambiguous. This CDR3 comprises 15 residues. Trimming removed 2 bases from V and 5 bases from J, with 16 bases in between. Germline CDR1 is SGHRS and CDR2 is YFSETQ. CDR3 loop: CASSFSRADTTEAFF. In DNA form, the CDR3 reads TGCGCCAGCAGCTTTTCAAGGGCGGATACAACTGAAGCTTTCTTT.

V usage is TRBV9 and J usage is TRBJ2-7; D perhaps matches TRBD1 (5 bases). Germline CDR1 is SGDLS and CDR2 is YYNGEE. The length of the CDR3 is 13 residues. Trimming stripped 4 bases from V and 7 bases from J, with 15 bases between. CDR3 residues: CASSLSWTREQYF. The CDR3 region has the DNA TGTGCCAGCAGCCTCTCCTGGACAAGAGAGCAGTACTTC.

The rearrangement joins TRBV4-2 to TRBJ2-1; 12 bases align to TRBD2. V lost 1 base, J lost 10 bases, and 5 bases stayed unmatched. The length of the CDR3 is 15 residues. Per germline, CDR1 LGHNA and CDR2 YNFKEQ. This CDR3 is CASSQGTSGRLEQFF. In DNA, the CDR3 is TGTGCCAGCAGCCAAGGAACTAGCGGGAGGCTCGAGCAGTTCTTC.

This clonotype was found a few times. The gene calls are TRBV29-1 and TRBJ1-2, with D maybe TRBD1 (6 bases). Germline V gives CDR1 SQVTM, CDR2 ANQGSEA. Trimming shortened V by 2 bases and J by 8 bases, and 12 bases separated the two germline ends. This CDR3 comprises 12 residues. The CDR3: CSVEQGYGGYTF. The CDR3 DNA reads as TGCAGCGTTGAACAGGGGTACGGAGGCTACACCTTC.

This clonotype was counted between two and nine times. The chain joins TRBV20-1 to TRBJ1-3; no firm D call. Germline CDR1 reads DFQATT; CDR2 reads SNEGSKA (reference sequence). The CDR3 length is 12 residues. V lost 3 bases and J 0 bases, leaving 3 bases between the germline ends. The CDR3 sequence is CSARISGNTIYF. As DNA, the CDR3 is TGCAGTGCTAGGATCTCTGGAAACACCATATATTTT.

The CDR3 sequence: CASSQGFRGQYEKLFF. The CDR3 DNA reads TGCGCCAGCAGCCAAGGCTTTCGGGGGCAGTATGAAAAACTGTTTTTT. The chain has TRBV4-3 and TRBJ1-4, with D perhaps TRBD1 (6 bases). The CDR3 is made up of 16 amino acids. V gave up 1 base and J gave up 6 bases, with 15 bases separating them. Germline-derived CDR1 and CDR2 are LGHNA and YSLEER.

This sequence joins TRBV12-3 or TRBV12-4 and TRBJ2-3, with 9 bases fitting TRBD1. The CDR3 covers 15 residues. The junction had 3 bases not matched to a gene; V was cut back by 4 bases and J by 1 base. The CDR3 region is CASSYRTGGTDTQYF. The CDR3 DNA is TGTGCCAGCAGTTATAGGACAGGGGGCACAGATACGCAGTATTTT.

This clonotype has just a few counts. The gene calls are TRBV7-2 and TRBJ2-1; 11 bases are shared with TRBD1. With 5 bases clipped from V and 3 bases from J, the junction kept 3 bases outside the gene matches. The CDR3 is 15 residues long. In germline, CDR1 is SGHTA, CDR2 FQGNSA. The CDR3 sequence: CASSVGTGGYNEQFF. The DNA for the CDR3 is TGTGCCAGCAGCGTCGGGACAGGGGGCTACAATGAGCAGTTCTTC.

This clonotype showed up many times. The chain carries TRBV6-2 or TRBV6-3 and TRBJ1-1; a possible D gene is TRBD1 (6 bases). Trimming left V 4 bases short and J 9 bases short, with 21 bases between. The CDR3 sequence is 15 residues long. CDR1 is MNHEY, CDR2 SVGEGT, per germline. The CDR3 loop is CASSFKSTGVDQAFF. CDR3 coding DNA: TGTGCCAGCAGTTTCAAGTCGACAGGAGTCGATCAAGCTTTCTTT.

V gene TRBV2 combines with J gene TRBJ2-7; the D call may be TRBD1 or TRBD2 (5 bases each). V was shortened by 8 bases and J by 6 bases, with 17 bases between the two germline ends. The length of the CDR3 is 13 residues. Germline V gene lookup returns CDR1 SNHLY and CDR2 FYNNEI. The CDR3 bases are TGTGCCAGCCAGGGACCCGGGATTTTCGAGCAGTACTTC. Residues: CASQGPGIFEQYF. Variable domain in full (rest from reference TRBV2 and TRBJ2-7): EPEVTQTPSHQVTQMGQEVILRCVPISNHLYFYWYRQILGQKVEFLVSFYNNEISEKSEIFDDQFSVERPDGSNFTLKIRSTKLEDSAMYFCASQGPGIFEQYFGPGTRLTVT.

The rearrangement uses TRBV9 and TRBJ2-3; TRBD2 aligns across 9 bases. This CDR3 comprises 18 residues. Germline lookup yields CDR1 SGDLS and CDR2 YYNGEE. J gave up 2 bases and V 4 bases, and 14 bases lay outside the gene matches. In nucleotides, the CDR3 is TGTGCCAGCAGCTGGGGTGATAGCGGGGGCGATACCACAGATACGCAGTATTTT. Amino acid sequence: CASSWGDSGGDTTDTQYF.